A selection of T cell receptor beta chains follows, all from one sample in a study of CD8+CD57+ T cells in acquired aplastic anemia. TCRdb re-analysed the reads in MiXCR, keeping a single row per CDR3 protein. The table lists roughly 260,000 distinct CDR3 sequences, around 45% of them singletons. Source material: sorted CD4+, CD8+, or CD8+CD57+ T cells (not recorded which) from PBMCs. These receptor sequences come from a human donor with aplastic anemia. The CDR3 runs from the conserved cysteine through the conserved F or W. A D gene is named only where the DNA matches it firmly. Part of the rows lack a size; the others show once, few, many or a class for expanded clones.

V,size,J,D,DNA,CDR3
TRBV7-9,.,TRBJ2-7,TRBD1,TGTGCCAGCAGTTTCAGTTTCCGGGACAGGGGTAGTTACGAGCAGTACTTC,CASSFSFRDRGSYEQYF
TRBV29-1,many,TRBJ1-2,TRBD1,TGCAGCGTTGAAGATCGGACAGGTTATGGCTACACCTTC,CSVEDRTGYGYTF
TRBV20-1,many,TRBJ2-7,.,TGCAGTGCTAGAGAGACCACCCTATACGAGCAGTACTTC,CSARETTLYEQYF
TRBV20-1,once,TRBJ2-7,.,TGCAGTGCTCAAGGGATGCCCGACGAGCAGTACTTC,CSAQGMPDEQYF
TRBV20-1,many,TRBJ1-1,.,TGCAGTGCTAGAGCCCCCTCAGCGGCTCGCACTGAAGCTTTCTTT,CSARAPSAARTEAFF
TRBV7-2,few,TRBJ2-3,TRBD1,TGTGCCAGCAGTCCCGGGACAGGCGCTAGCACAGATACGCAGTATTTT,CASSPGTGASTDTQYF
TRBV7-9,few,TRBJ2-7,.,TGTGCCAGCAGCCCCCCAGCACTAATCGAGCAGTACTTC,CASSPPALIEQYF
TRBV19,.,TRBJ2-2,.,TGTGCCAGTAGTATCGCCACCAACACCGGGGAGCTGTTTTTT,CASSIATNTGELFF
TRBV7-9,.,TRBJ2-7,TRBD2,TGTGCCAGCAGCTTAGTGGGGAGGGTCGAGCAGTACTTC,CASSLVGRVEQYF
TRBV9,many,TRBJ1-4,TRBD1,TGTGCCAGCAGCGTAGGGGACAGACGGGAAAAACTGTTTTTT,CASSVGDRREKLFF
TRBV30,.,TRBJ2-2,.,TGTACCTGGGAAAACGGGGAGCTGTTTTTT,CTWENGELFF
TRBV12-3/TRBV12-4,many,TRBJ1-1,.,TGTGCCAGCAGTTTAAGTCAGACGAACACTGAAGCTTTCTTT,CASSLSQTNTEAFF
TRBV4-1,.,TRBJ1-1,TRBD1,TGCGCCAGCAGCCAAGTACAGGGGTCCGCTGAAGCTTTCTTT,CASSQVQGSAEAFF
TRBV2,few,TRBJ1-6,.,TGTGCCAGCAGTGAAGGGGAGGGGGGAGGTTCGTCACCCCTCCACTTT,CASSEGEGGGSSPLHF
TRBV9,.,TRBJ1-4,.,TGTGCCAGCAGCCAAGACTATCGGTCGTTACGACAGGCTAATGAAAAACTGTTTTTT,CASSQDYRSLRQANEKLFF
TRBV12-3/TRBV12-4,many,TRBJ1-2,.,TGTGCCAGCAGGACAGATTCCAACTATGGCTACACCTTC,CASRTDSNYGYTF
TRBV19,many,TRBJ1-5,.,TGTGCCAGTAGTATGCGACAGGTACTGGGTCAGCCCCAGCATTTT,CASSMRQVLGQPQHF
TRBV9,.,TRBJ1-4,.,TGTGCCAGCAGCCAAGTAACGACCGATCAGGGTGAAGAAAAACTGTTTTTT,CASSQVTTDQGEEKLFF
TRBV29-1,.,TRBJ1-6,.,TGCAGCGTTCGAACCGGGGGACGAGACTCACCCCTCCACTTT,CSVRTGGRDSPLHF
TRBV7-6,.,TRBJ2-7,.,TGTGCCAGCAGCTTAGACCTGGGGAAGCAGTACTTC,CASSLDLGKQYF
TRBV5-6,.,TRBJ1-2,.,TGTGCCAGCAGCGAACAAAACCGGGATAACTATGGCTACACCTTC,CASSEQNRDNYGYTF
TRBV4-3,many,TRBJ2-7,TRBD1,TGCGCCAGCAGCCAAGATGACGGGACAGGATCCTACGAGCAGTACTTC,CASSQDDGTGSYEQYF
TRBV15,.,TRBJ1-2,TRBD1,TGTGCCACCAGCAGAGATAGGGCAGTAGGCAGGGGGGTCTATGGCTACACCTTC,CATSRDRAVGRGVYGYTF
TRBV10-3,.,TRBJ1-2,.,TGTGCCATCAGTGAGTCAGGGGGCTATGGCTACACCTTC,CAISESGGYGYTF
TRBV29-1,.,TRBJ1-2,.,TGCAGCGTTGAAGCGTCTGTGGCCTATGGCTACACCTTC,CSVEASVAYGYTF
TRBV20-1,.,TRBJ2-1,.,TGCAGTGCTTATACGGGCACCTACAATGAGCAGTTCTTC,CSAYTGTYNEQFF
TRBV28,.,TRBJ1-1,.,TGTGCCAGCAGCGAAAGGGGAGGGACTGAAGCTTTCTTT,CASSERGGTEAFF
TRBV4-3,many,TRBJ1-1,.,TGCGCCAGCAGCACGAAAATCACAGGGAACTCTGAAGCTTTCTTT,CASSTKITGNSEAFF
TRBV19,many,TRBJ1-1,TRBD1,TGTGCCAGTAGTATAGTTCCAGGGGGCGTTTTCACTGAAGCTTTCTTT,CASSIVPGGVFTEAFF
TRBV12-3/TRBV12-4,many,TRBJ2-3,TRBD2,TGTGCCAGCAGGATAGCGGGGGCCCGGGATACGCAGTATTTT,CASRIAGARDTQYF
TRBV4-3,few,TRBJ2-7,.,TGCGCCGGCAGCCATCGCGACCGGGACGGAGCCTACGAGCAGTACTTC,CAGSHRDRDGAYEQYF
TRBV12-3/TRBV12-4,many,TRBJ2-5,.,TGTGCCAGCAGCTCGATCCGGGCCCAAGAGACCCAGTACTTC,CASSSIRAQETQYF
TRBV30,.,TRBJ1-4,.,TGTGCCTGGAGTGTAAGGGGGGCCCAGTATGAAAAACTGTTTTTT,CAWSVRGAQYEKLFF
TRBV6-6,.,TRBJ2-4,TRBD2,TGTGCCAGCAGTTACTCAACGCCGGGACTAGCGGGGGGACGGCAGTACTTC,CASSYSTPGLAGGRQYF
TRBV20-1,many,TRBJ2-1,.,TGCAGTGCTGGGCGAGGATTAGAGCAGTTCTTC,CSAGRGLEQFF
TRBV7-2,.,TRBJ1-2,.,TGTGCCAGCAGCTTGGGAGCGGGGGGCGCGGCCTACACCTTC,CASSLGAGGAAYTF
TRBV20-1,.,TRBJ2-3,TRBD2,TGCAGTGCTGGACAAGCGGGGGGGCGGGCAGATACGCAGTATTTT,CSAGQAGGRADTQYF
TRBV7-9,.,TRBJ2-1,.,TGTGCCAGCAGCCTGGGAGACAATGAGCAGTTCTTC,CASSLGDNEQFF
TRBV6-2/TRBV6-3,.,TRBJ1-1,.,TGTGCCAGCATCGGGGGGGTTCCGAACACTGAAGCTTTCTTT,CASIGGVPNTEAFF
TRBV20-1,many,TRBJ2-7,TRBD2,TGCAGTTTCCGGGGGGAGGCCTACGAGCAGTACTTC,CSFRGEAYEQYF
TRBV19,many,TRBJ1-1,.,TGTGCCAGTCAAACAGGGAGTACTGAAGCTTTCTTT,CASQTGSTEAFF
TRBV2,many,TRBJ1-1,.,TGTGCCAGCATGGACGGGAACACTGAAGCTTTCTTT,CASMDGNTEAFF
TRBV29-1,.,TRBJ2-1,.,TGCAGCGTTGTACGCCTGTACAATGAGCAGTTCTTC,CSVVRLYNEQFF
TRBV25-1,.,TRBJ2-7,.,TGTGCCAGCAGTAACGGGATGAGAGAGCAGTACTTC,CASSNGMREQYF
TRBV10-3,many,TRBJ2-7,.,TGTGCCATCCACAATAACCCTTTAAGGGGGACCTACGAGCAGTACTTC,CAIHNNPLRGTYEQYF